This T cell receptor beta chain appears in the sequencing data of a study of T cells in Graves' hyperthyroidism and ophthalmopathy (dated by TCRdb to the late 2010s). For the wider study: Peripheral blood was collected at initial diagnosis, before any treatment. A discovery cohort of about a hundred patients, 43 with Graves' ophthalmopathy and 55 to 60 with stable Graves' hyperthyroidism, was used to find distinguishing TCR V-J signatures. For training and testing, the approximately 92 patients in the discovery cohort were randomly divided in a 7:3 ratio. The paper describes TCR Vbeta CDR3 sequencing of some 130 peripheral blood samples, made up of 43 ophthalmopathy patients, 70 to 75 hyperthyroidism patients and around 17 progressor patients. Prospective prediction of ophthalmopathy was tested in an independent validation cohort consisting of about 19 hyperthyroidism patients and approximately 16 patients who later progressed to ophthalmopathy. The study also compared thyroid tissue and blood T-cell repertoires from about six Graves' hyperthyroidism patients. Once sampling was done, hyperthyroidism patients were given methimazole at a starting dose of 30 mg daily, whereas ophthalmopathy patients were given high-dose intravenous methylprednisolone.

In the ophthalmopathy patients, disease was moderately to severely active, with a Clinical Activity Score of 3 or more, a NOSPECS grade of 4 or more, and a duration of less than 3 months. Patients with uncontrolled infections, other autoimmune diseases, pregnancy or lactation were excluded. Diagnoses were based on clinical symptoms, serum thyroxine and TRAb, thyroid ultrasound and orbital computed tomography. PBMCs were separated from roughly 10 ml of fresh peripheral blood using Ficoll-Paque density gradient centrifugation. Total RNA was extracted using Trizol reagent, and RNA quality was assessed on an Agilent 2100 Bioanalyzer. This clonotype came up a few times. Which antigen it targets is not known. Base qualities were left out, and no much larger clone turns up one base away. V is shortened by 5 bases, J by 0 bases, and the region joining them spans 22 bases. From its cysteine to its phenylalanine, the CDR3 spans 18 amino acids. Only the CDR3 region is kept as DNA, spanning 54 bases read in frame from base 1. Per the germline V gene (reference sequence), PRHDT is the CDR1 and FYEKMQ is the CDR2.

Overall study results and their limits: Sample size was not statistically predetermined, and blinding of investigators to group allocation was not performed. A 13 V-J signature model separated ophthalmopathy from stable hyperthyroidism, with 87.88% sensitivity and 81.08% specificity in cross-validation and 80%/75% in testing. In validation, progression to ophthalmopathy was predicted by the model with nearly 71% sensitivity and just over 72% specificity, a median of around 5.9 months before onset. Most expanded thyroid clonotypes (frequency above 0.001) were also detected in blood, suggesting blood repertoires may reflect thyroid immune responses.

TCR beta CDR3 regions were amplified from RNA transcripts. The first round of RT-PCR for the TCR CDR3 was performed with the HTBI primer set and the Qiagen OneStep RT-PCR kit. A second multiplex PCR round built the libraries, followed by size selection and purification. Paired-end sequencing of the libraries was performed with 100 bp reads on an Illumina HiSeq2000. The source study handled its data this way. SOAPnuke was used to process the raw data, removing reads that contained adapters or uncalled bases, had a mean Phred below 15, or lacked an exact match to the constant primer or identifier. High-quality paired reads were merged using COPE v1.2.5, and each unique nucleotide sequence was defined as a clonotype. Clonotypes were aligned to IMGT TRBV, TRBD and TRBJ reference segments using MiTCR v1.1. Analysis was restricted to V-J combinations with a frequency above 0.0001, which covered 98% to 99.2% of repertoires. A TCS score was defined as the ratio between F50 (clonal expansion) and ExV (chaos), using BLOSUM62-based TCRdist between CDR3 peptides within each V-J. Welch's t-statistics and random forest reduced 500 to 550 V-J features to some 14, which were used in a naive Bayes classifier (R e1071). The public reads were reanalyzed by TCRdb: fastp trimming at Q25, MiXCR alignment, in-frame beta chains only. Rows are combined by CDR3 protein, so each entry shows the most common genes and DNA. TCRdb's processing, not the authors' own work, is the source of the V and J calls. Recorded for this sample are about 520,000 distinct CDR3 sequences; approximately 24% of them occurred a single time. Clones ranked in the top ten supply approximately 10% of the sample.

The source is a woman aged 25 to 39 with Graves' ophthalmopathy. Sequenced sample: blood. The chain joins TRBV13 to TRBJ2-5, and the D gene may be TRBD2, 7 bases matching. The DNA is TGTGCCAGCAGCAAGCTAGGGGGTAGCGGGCGGTACCAAGAGACCCAGTACTTC. The encoded protein is CASSKLGGSGRYQETQYF.